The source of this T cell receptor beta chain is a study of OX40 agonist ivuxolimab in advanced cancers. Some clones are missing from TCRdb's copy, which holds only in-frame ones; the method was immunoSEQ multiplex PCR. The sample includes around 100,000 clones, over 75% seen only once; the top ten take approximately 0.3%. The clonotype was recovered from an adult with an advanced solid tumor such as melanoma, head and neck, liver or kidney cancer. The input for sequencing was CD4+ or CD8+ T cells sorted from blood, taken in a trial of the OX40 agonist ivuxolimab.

CDR3 protein: CASSAFYGSSYEQYF. The CDR3 nucleotides are TGTGCCAGCAGTGCCTTCTACGGCAGCTCCTACGAGCAGTACTTC. This sequence joins TRBV6-1 and TRBJ2-7; D unclear. V was shortened by 4 bases and J by 0 bases, with 13 bases between the two germline ends. The CDR3 is 15 amino acids. Germline V gives CDR1 MNHNS, CDR2 SASEGT.